These T cell receptor beta chains were read from a single sample in a study of identical twins. MiXCR, applied by TCRdb to the 5' RACE reads, yields one record per CDR3 protein. Of some 660,000 distinct CDR3 sequences listed, roughly 8% are singletons. This sample was also put to use in a study of yellow fever vaccine responses in identical twins.

Material: PBMCs. The receptors originated from a woman aged 18-29 years in good health. Each CDR3 is given with its conserved first and last residue. A D gene is named only where the DNA matches it firmly. The size of a clone is reported for some rows only, either as once, few or many, or as a class for expanded clones.

v_gene	d_gene	abundance	j_gene	len	CDR3nt	CDR3aa
TRBV12-3/TRBV12-4	TRBD1	.	TRBJ1-4	12	TGTGCCAGCAGTCATACAGGGGAAGAACTGTTTTTT	CASSHTGEELFF
TRBV11-3	TRBD2	few	TRBJ2-3	17	TGTGCCAGCAGCGTAGACGGTCTAGCGGCTAGCACAGATACGCAGTATTTT	CASSVDGLAASTDTQYF
TRBV6-5	.	many	TRBJ2-3	14	TGTGCCAGCAGTTACTCAACCTCGGCAGATACGCAGTATTTT	CASSYSTSADTQYF
TRBV6-1	.	few	TRBJ2-5	13	TGTGCCAGCACCGACCCGGGGGGCGCGGCCCAGTACTTC	CASTDPGGAAQYF
TRBV29-1	TRBD1	few	TRBJ2-7	12	TGCAGCGGTAGACAGGGTCCCTACGAGCAGTACTTC	CSGRQGPYEQYF
TRBV7-2	TRBD2	few	TRBJ2-2	22	TGTGCCAGCAGCTTTCTAGGACTAGCGGAGATCTCCCTTTCCGCGAACACCGGGGAGCTGTTTTTT	CASSFLGLAEISLSANTGELFF
TRBV21-1	.	.	TRBJ2-1	18	TGTGCCAGCAGCAAAGCGGAGGAACCGGGACAGCTCTACAATGAGCAGTTCTTC	CASSKAEEPGQLYNEQFF
TRBV2	.	few	TRBJ2-2	14	TGTGCCAGCAGTGAAAGTCGGAACACCGGGGAGCTGTTTTTT	CASSESRNTGELFF
TRBV7-2	TRBD2	few	TRBJ2-7	13	TGTGCCAGCAGCCCGGGGACTAGTCGCGAGCAGTACTTC	CASSPGTSREQYF
TRBV19	.	.	TRBJ2-1	14	TGTGCCAGTAGTATCGGGTCCAGCGTCAATGAGCAGTTCTTC	CASSIGSSVNEQFF
TRBV25-1	TRBD2	few	TRBJ2-7	18	TGTGCCAGCAGTGGGGTGGAACCGGGACTACTTACGAGCTACGAGCAGTACTTC	CASSGVEPGLLTSYEQYF
TRBV6-5	.	.	TRBJ1-1	14	TGTGCCAGCAGTTACCAGGGGACGAACACTGAAGCTTTCTTT	CASSYQGTNTEAFF
TRBV3-1	.	.	TRBJ2-5	15	TGTGCCAGCAGAGATGTCTGGAGGTCCCAAGAGACCCAGTACTTC	CASRDVWRSQETQYF
TRBV4-2	.	.	TRBJ2-2	17	TGTGCCAGCAGCCACCCCGCGGCAGGGGGGGACACCGGGGAGCTGTTTTTT	CASSHPAAGGDTGELFF
TRBV6-2/TRBV6-3	.	.	TRBJ2-3	20	TGTGCCAGCAGTTACCGGGACACCAACCACACCCGACAAAGCACAGATACGCAGTATTTT	CASSYRDTNHTRQSTDTQYF
TRBV24-1	TRBD1	few	TRBJ2-5	15	TGTGCCACCAGTGACCCTCAGGGGGCCGGGGAGACCCAGTACTTC	CATSDPQGAGETQYF
TRBV24-1	.	many	TRBJ2-3	12	TGTGCCACCAGTGACCCCACAGATACGCAGTATTTT	CATSDPTDTQYF
TRBV6-1	.	many	TRBJ2-1	13	TGTGCCACCAGACTAGAGAGTTGGAATGAGCAGTTCTTC	CATRLESWNEQFF
TRBV7-9	.	.	TRBJ2-3	14	TGTGCCAGCAGCCGAAGGGCCCACACAGATACGCAGTATTTT	CASSRRAHTDTQYF
TRBV5-6	TRBD1	.	TRBJ1-4	16	TGTGCCAGCAGCCTAGGGACAGGAGCAACTAATGAAAAACTGTTTTTT	CASSLGTGATNEKLFF
TRBV6-2/TRBV6-3	TRBD2	.	TRBJ2-7	16	TGTGCCAGCAGTTTGAGGGTAGCGGGAGTGTCCTACGAGCAGTACTTC	CASSLRVAGVSYEQYF
TRBV29-1	.	many	TRBJ1-5	13	TGCAGCGTGAGAGACGGTGGAAATCAGCCCCAGCATTTT	CSVRDGGNQPQHF
TRBV2	.	.	TRBJ2-3	15	TGTGCCAGCAGTGAACAGGCACCCGGGTCAGATACGCAGTATTTT	CASSEQAPGSDTQYF
TRBV7-2	TRBD2	many	TRBJ2-1	17	TGTGCCAGCAGCCCCAGACTAGCGGGAGGGCTAGGGGGTGAGCAGTTCTTC	CASSPRLAGGLGGEQFF
TRBV30	.	few	TRBJ2-1	12	TGTGCCTGCATTTCGGGGTCGAATGAGCAGTTCTTC	CACISGSNEQFF
TRBV7-3	TRBD2	few	TRBJ2-7	15	TGTGCCAGCAGCCCGGGACTAGCGGGGGCCTCGGAGCAGTACTTC	CASSPGLAGASEQYF
TRBV6-1	TRBD1	.	TRBJ2-5	14	TGTGCCAGCAGAGAACCGACAGGGGCGGGGACCCAGTACTTC	CASREPTGAGTQYF
TRBV29-1	.	many	TRBJ2-5	13	TGCAGCGTTTACCGGGACGGACAAGAGACCCAGTACTTC	CSVYRDGQETQYF
TRBV4-2	.	few	TRBJ2-5	13	TGTGCCACCTCTTCTGGGGGGTGGGAGACCCAGTACTTC	CATSSGGWETQYF
TRBV5-1	TRBD1	.	TRBJ1-5	16	TGCGCCAGCAGCCTCGGGACAGTTGGGAGCAATCAGCCCCAGCATTTT	CASSLGTVGSNQPQHF
TRBV12-3/TRBV12-4	TRBD1	many	TRBJ1-5	17	TGTGCCAGCACTCACACCCGGACAGGACTAAGGAGTCAGCCCCAGCATTTT	CASTHTRTGLRSQPQHF
TRBV7-9	.	many	TRBJ2-2	15	TGTGCCAGCAGCTTCCCGACCACCGGTAACGGGGAGCTGTTTTTT	CASSFPTTGNGELFF
TRBV11-2	.	.	TRBJ2-2	16	TGTGCCAGCAGCTTAGGTCCGACTCGTTACACCGGGGAGCTGTTTTTT	CASSLGPTRYTGELFF
TRBV29-1	.	.	TRBJ2-7	12	TGCAGCGTTGAAGGAGTGGGTTACGAGCAGTACTTC	CSVEGVGYEQYF
TRBV13	TRBD1	many	TRBJ2-7	16	TGTGCCAGCAGCTTAGACGTTGGGACAGGGCGAAACGAGCAGTACTTC	CASSLDVGTGRNEQYF
TRBV7-9	.	.	TRBJ1-4	15	TGTGCCAGCAGCTTAGAGGCAGGGGTTGATGAAAAACTGTTTTTT	CASSLEAGVDEKLFF
TRBV27	.	many	TRBJ2-3	16	TGTGCCAGCAGGACCGACTACCAAGTTAGTCCAGATACGCAGTATTTT	CASRTDYQVSPDTQYF
TRBV12-3/TRBV12-4	.	many	TRBJ1-2	14	TGTGCCAGCAGTTTATCGGTCGGGAGGTATGGCTACACCTTC	CASSLSVGRYGYTF
TRBV7-8	TRBD1	.	TRBJ2-7	18	TGTGCCAGCAGCTCAGGACAGGGTACGGGGGAGTTCCGTTACGAGCAGTACTTC	CASSSGQGTGEFRYEQYF
TRBV18	TRBD1	.	TRBJ2-7	14	TGTGCCAGCTCACGGGACAGGGGGTTTAACGAGCAGTACTTC	CASSRDRGFNEQYF
TRBV6-6	.	many	TRBJ1-1	12	TGTGCCAGCACCATGCGGGTAACTGAAGCTTTCTTT	CASTMRVTEAFF
TRBV11-2	TRBD2	many	TRBJ2-7	18	TGTGCCAGCAGCTCCGCCGGGACTAGCGGCCATTCCATCTACGAGCAGTACTTC	CASSSAGTSGHSIYEQYF
TRBV18	.	.	TRBJ2-6	15	TGTGCCAGCTCACCACCGGTTGTAGGCGCCAACGTCCTGACTTTC	CASSPPVVGANVLTF
TRBV6-1	TRBD1	few	TRBJ2-1	17	TGTGCCAGCAGACTAAAAACACCGGGACAGGGGGTAGGTGAGCAGTTCTTC	CASRLKTPGQGVGEQFF
TRBV3-1	.	few	TRBJ2-4	16	TGTGCCAGCAGCCATGAGGGCGCACTAGGCAAAAACATTCAGTACTTC	CASSHEGALGKNIQYF
TRBV6-1	TRBD1	few	TRBJ2-7	13	TGTGCCACTTCCGGGACAGGGGGCAACGAGCAGTACTTC	CATSGTGGNEQYF
TRBV14	TRBD1	.	TRBJ2-7	16	TGTGCCAGCAGCCAACTGCGAGGACAGGGAGGCTACGAGCAGTACTTC	CASSQLRGQGGYEQYF
TRBV28	.	few	TRBJ2-4	17	TGTGCCAGCAGTTTTCGGAGTTTTAGGCGCGCCAAAAACATTCAGTACTTC	CASSFRSFRRAKNIQYF
TRBV28	TRBD1	few	TRBJ2-3	15	TGTGCCAGCAGTCACGGGACAGAAATCACAGATACGCAGTATTTT	CASSHGTEITDTQYF
TRBV7-9	.	many	TRBJ1-1	15	TGTGCCAGCAGCTCAGCGACGGTGGGGAACACTGAAGCTTTCTTT	CASSSATVGNTEAFF